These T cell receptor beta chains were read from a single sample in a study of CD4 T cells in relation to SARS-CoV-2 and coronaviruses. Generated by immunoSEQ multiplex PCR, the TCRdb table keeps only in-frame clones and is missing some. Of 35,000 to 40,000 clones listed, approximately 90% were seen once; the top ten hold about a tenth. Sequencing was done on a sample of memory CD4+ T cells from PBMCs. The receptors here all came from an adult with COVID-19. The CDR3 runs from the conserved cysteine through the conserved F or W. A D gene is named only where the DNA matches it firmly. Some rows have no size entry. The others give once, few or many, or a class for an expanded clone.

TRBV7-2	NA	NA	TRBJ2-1	CASSWAGAGDEQFF	TGTGCCAGCAGCTGGGCTGGGGCCGGCGATGAGCAGTTCTTC
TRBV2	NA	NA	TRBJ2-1	CASSSGDAFF	TGTGCCAGCAGTTCAGGGGATGCGTTCTTC
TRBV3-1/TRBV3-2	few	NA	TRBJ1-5	CASSQGSLQPQHF	TGTGCCAGCAGCCAAGGGTCCCTTCAGCCCCAGCATTTT
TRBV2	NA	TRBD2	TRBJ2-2	CASIPLAGENTGELFF	TGTGCCAGCATACCTCTGGCGGGGGAGAACACCGGGGAGCTGTTTTTT
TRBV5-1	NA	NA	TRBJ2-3	CASSLGPTPDTQYF	TGCGCCAGCAGCTTGGGCCCCACTCCAGATACGCAGTATTTT
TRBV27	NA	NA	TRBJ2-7	CASRPFVAYEQYF	TGTGCCAGCAGGCCCTTTGTGGCCTACGAGCAGTACTTC
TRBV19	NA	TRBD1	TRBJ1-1	CASSVGTGVGAFF	TGTGCCAGTAGTGTCGGGACAGGGGTTGGAGCTTTCTTT
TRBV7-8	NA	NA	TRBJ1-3	CASSKSSTGGNTIYF	TGTGCCAGCAGCAAGAGCTCGACAGGAGGAAACACCATATATTTT
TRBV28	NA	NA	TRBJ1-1	CASSFGQSPSMNTEAFF	TGTGCCAGCAGCTTCGGTCAATCGCCATCGATGAACACTGAAGCTTTCTTT
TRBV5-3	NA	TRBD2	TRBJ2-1	CARISSGVFNEQFF	TGTGCCAGAATATCTAGCGGGGTTTTCAATGAGCAGTTCTTC
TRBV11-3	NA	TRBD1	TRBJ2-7	CASRQGLYEQYF	TGTGCCAGTCGACAGGGGCTATACGAGCAGTACTTC
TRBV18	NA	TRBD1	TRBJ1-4	CASSPDRGNEKLFF	TGTGCCAGCTCACCAGACAGGGGGAATGAAAAACTGTTTTTT
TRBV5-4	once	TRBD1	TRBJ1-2	CASSLAGGTSGYGYTF	TGTGCCAGCAGCTTGGCAGGGGGCACTTCTGGCTATGGCTACACCTTC
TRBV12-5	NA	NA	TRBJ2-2	CASGNVFGGELFF	TGTGCTAGTGGGAACGTTTTTGGCGGGGAGCTGTTTTTT
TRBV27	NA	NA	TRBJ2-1	CASSHPGGNEQFF	TGTGCCAGCAGCCACCCCGGCGGCAATGAGCAGTTCTTC
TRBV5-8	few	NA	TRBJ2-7	CASSSKLQGFGYEQYF	TGTGCCAGCAGCTCTAAACTACAGGGTTTTGGGTACGAGCAGTACTTC
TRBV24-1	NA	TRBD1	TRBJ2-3	CATSDRTGMESDTQYF	TGTGCCACCAGTGACCGGACAGGGATGGAATCAGATACGCAGTATTTT
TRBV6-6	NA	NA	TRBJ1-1	CASNRRDGLPEAFF	TGTGCCAGCAACCGGCGGGACGGACTTCCTGAAGCTTTCTTT
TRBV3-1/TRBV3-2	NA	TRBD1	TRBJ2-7	CASSQAPGQAYEQYF	TGTGCCAGCAGCCAGGCCCCAGGACAGGCCTACGAGCAGTACTTC
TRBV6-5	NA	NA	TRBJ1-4	CASKRAWEKLFF	TGTGCCAGCAAGAGGGCTTGGGAAAAACTGTTTTTT
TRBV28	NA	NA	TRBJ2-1	CASSLILYNEQFF	TGTGCCAGCAGTCTCATACTATACAATGAGCAGTTCTTC
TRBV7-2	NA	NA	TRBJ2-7	CASSSGLLPLDEQYF	TGTGCCAGCAGCTCGGGACTGCTCCCTCTGGACGAGCAGTACTTC
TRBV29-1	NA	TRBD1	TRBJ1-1	CSVEDRVGGTEAFF	TGCAGCGTTGAGGACAGGGTGGGTGGAACTGAAGCTTTCTTT
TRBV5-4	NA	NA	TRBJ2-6	CASSPTGLGSGANVLTF	TGTGCCAGCAGCCCCACCGGGTTGGGTTCTGGGGCCAACGTCCTGACTTTC
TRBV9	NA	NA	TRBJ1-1	CASSDREGNTEAFF	TGTGCCAGCAGCGACAGGGAGGGGAACACTGAAGCTTTCTTT
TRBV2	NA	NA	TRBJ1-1	CAGETGRTVPEAFF	TGTGCCGGAGAGACAGGTAGGACGGTCCCTGAAGCTTTCTTT
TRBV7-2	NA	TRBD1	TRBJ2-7	CASSLAHDRGKYF	TGTGCCAGCAGCTTAGCCCACGACAGGGGGAAGTACTTC
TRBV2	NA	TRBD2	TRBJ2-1	CASDLAGAYNEQFF	TGTGCCAGCGACCTAGCGGGGGCCTACAATGAGCAGTTCTTC
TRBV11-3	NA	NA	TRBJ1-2	CASSEGTGYGYTF	TGTGCCAGCAGCGAAGGGACCGGCTATGGCTACACCTTC